These 30 T cell receptor beta chains share one sample of origin, sequenced in a study of identical twins. Via MiXCR, TCRdb re-called the 5' RACE reads, giving one row per CDR3 protein. The sample gives 410,000 or so distinct CDR3 sequences, roughly 18% of which show up once; less than 15% is in the top ten. The material sequenced was naive T cells sorted from blood. These receptors were collected from a man in his forties or fifties in good health.

This chain links TRBV29-1 with TRBJ1-4; tentatively, D is TRBD1 (6 bases). V lost 7 bases to trimming and J lost 3 bases, with 9 bases between them. The CDR3 is 12 amino acids. Per the germline V gene, CDR1 is SQVTM and CDR2 is ANQGSEA. CDR3 residues: CSAGQSNEKLFF. CDR3 DNA sequence: TGCAGCGCCGGACAGTCTAATGAAAAACTGTTTTTT.

The genes are TRBV20-1 and TRBJ2-7, with 8 bases fitting TRBD2. The CDR3 runs 14 residues. CDR1 and CDR2 from the germline V gene are DFQATT and SNEGSKA (reference sequence). V lost 5 bases to trimming and J lost 5 bases; unmatched junction nucleotides: 11. The CDR3 region is CSASTRGGRNEQYF. Written as DNA, the CDR3 is TGCAGTGCTTCTACACGGGGGGGCCGAAACGAGCAGTACTTC.

This sequence joins TRBV20-1 and TRBJ2-3; 9 bases align to TRBD2. This CDR3 spans 15 amino acids. V dropped 7 bases and J dropped 1; count of bases not matched to a gene: 9. Per the germline V gene, CDR1 is DFQATT and CDR2 is SNEGSKA (reference sequence). The CDR3: CSVPRGLAGTDTQYF. The CDR3 DNA reads as TGCAGTGTCCCACGGGGACTAGCTGGCACAGATACGCAGTATTTT.

This clonotype was observed at least ten times. The rearrangement uses TRBV4-2 and TRBJ2-3, with 11 bases aligning to TRBD1. V lost 6 bases, J lost 1 base, and 6 bases stayed unmatched. Per the germline V gene, CDR1 is LGHNA and CDR2 is YNFKEQ. This CDR3 region has 16 residues. DNA for the CDR3: TGTGCCAGCAGGTACGGACAGGGGGCTGGCACAGATACGCAGTATTTT. It codes for CASRYGQGAGTDTQYF.

This clonotype was found many times. A read error may account for a junction end that differs from germline. V gene TRBV7-7 combines with J gene TRBJ2-5; the match to TRBD1 covers 9 bases. Germline lookup yields CDR1 SSHAT and CDR2 FNYEAQ (reference sequence). The CDR3 spans 15 residues. The CDR3 reads CASSRGQGRGETQYF. The CDR3 DNA is TGTGCTAGCAGCCGCGGACAGGGGCGCGGAGAGACCCAGTACTTC.

This clonotype was detected only once. CDR3 coding DNA: TGTGCCAGCAGCCAAGTAGAAGCGGGGGCCGGCCCCACAGATACGCAGTATTTT. Protein sequence: CASSQVEAGAGPTDTQYF. The rearrangement links TRBV4-2 to TRBJ2-3; 8 positions match TRBD2. This CDR3 has 18 residues. The trim removed 1 base at V and 2 bases at J, leaving 11 bases unmatched. Germline V CDR1 and CDR2: LGHNA, YNFKEQ.

This clonotype was found many times. The V call is TRBV4-1, the J call TRBJ2-3; 9 nucleotides agree with TRBD2. Germline V lookup: CDR1 MGHRA, CDR2 YSYEKL. The CDR3 totals 17 residues. Trimming cost V 6 bases and J 4 bases; bases outside gene matches: 14. The CDR3 bases are TGCGCCAGCAGTCGTAAACTAGCGGGCCTTTCTTCAGATACGCAGTATTTT. Translating gives CASSRKLAGLSSDTQYF.

V is TRBV10-3 and J is TRBJ2-5; TRBD2 agrees at 10 bases. Germline lookup yields CDR1 ENHRY and CDR2 SYGVKD. The CDR3 length is 15 residues. V was pared by 2 bases and J by 7 bases, with 7 bases of the junction left unmatched. The CDR3 coding sequence is TGTGCCATCAGTGAGATGAGCGGGGGGGGTAGGACCCAGTACTTC. It yields the protein CAISEMSGGGRTQYF.

This clonotype was picked up a small number of times. The chain links TRBV11-2 to TRBJ2-5; 9 positions match TRBD2. This CDR3 is 19 amino acids long. CDR1 is SGHAT, CDR2 FQNNGV, per germline. V dropped 1 base and J dropped 4; count of bases not matched to a gene: 16. CDR3 DNA: TGTGCCAGCAGCTTAGGGGTGTGGAGCGGGAGGAGGAGAGGAGAGACCCAGTACTTC. Translated: CASSLGVWSGRRRGETQYF.

There are many counts of this clonotype. The rearrangement joins TRBV20-1 to TRBJ1-5, with D possibly matching TRBD1 (6 bases). The CDR3 loop spans 15 amino acids. Germline CDR1 and CDR2: DFQATT and SNEGSKA (reference sequence). V lost 5 bases to trimming and J lost 1 base, with 15 bases between them. For the CDR3, the DNA is TGCAGTGCTGGACCATACAGGGAAAGCAATCAGCCCCAGCATTTT. This codes for CSAGPYRESNQPQHF.

V gene TRBV7-2 combines with J gene TRBJ1-2, with no clear D. Germline-derived CDR1 and CDR2 are SGHTA and FQGNSA. CDR3 size: 13 residues. Between the trimmed V and J ends, which lost 7 bases and 4 bases, there was a span of 13 bases. The CDR3 nucleotides are TGTGCCAGCACCATGTACGCCACCTATGGCTACACCTTC. Protein: CASTMYATYGYTF.

At least ten counts were recorded for this clonotype. The rearrangement uses TRBV25-1 and TRBJ2-1; TRBD2 might be the D (7 bases). CDR3 length: 16 amino acids. V was cut by 4 bases and J by 4 bases, with 17 bases left in between. CDR1 is MGHDK, CDR2 SYGVNS, per germline. The CDR3 DNA reads as TGTGCCAGCAGTGGGGGTGGAAGGGGGGGTTACAATGAGCAGTTCTTC. Its protein is CASSGGGRGGYNEQFF. Full variable domain (remainder filled in from reference TRBV25-1 and TRBJ2-1): EADIYQTPRYLVIGTGKKITLECSQTMGHDKMYWYQQDPGMELHLIHYSYGVNSTEKGDLSSESTVSRIRTEHFPLTLESARPSHTSQYLCASSGGGRGGYNEQFFGPGTRLTVL.

The V and J genes are TRBV3-1 and TRBJ2-1, with 7 bases matching TRBD2. This CDR3 is 19 amino acids long. Unmatched junction bases numbered 15, after V lost 1 base and J lost 3 bases. The germline gives CDR1 LGHDT, CDR2 YNNKEL (reference sequence). This CDR3 reads CASSQGEGAEGTYYNEQFF. The CDR3 DNA is TGTGCCAGCAGCCAAGGGGAGGGCGCGGAAGGTACCTACTACAATGAGCAGTTCTTC.

This clonotype has ten or more counts. The rearrangement joins TRBV5-1 to TRBJ2-7, with a weak D call TRBD2 (6 bases). From germline, CDR1 is SGHRS and CDR2 YFSETQ. V lost 5 bases and J lost 5, with 11 bases in between. The CDR3 is made up of 12 amino acids. The CDR3: CASREGLDEQYF. The CDR3 nucleotides are TGCGCCAGCAGGGAGGGTCTCGACGAGCAGTACTTC.

This clonotype was seen ten or more times. The V call is TRBV5-6, the J call TRBJ2-5; 9 bases agree with TRBD2. This CDR3 has 16 amino acids. Trimming cost V 3 bases and J 5 bases; bases outside gene matches: 11. The germline V gene encodes CDR1 SGHDT and CDR2 YYEEEE. The CDR3 DNA sequence: TGTGCCAGCAGCTCGACAGTGACTAGCGGTGGGGAGACCCAGTACTTC. Translating gives CASSSTVTSGGETQYF.

The chain joins TRBV7-2 to TRBJ1-2, with D unclear. V lost 5 bases and J lost 1, with 11 bases in between. The germline V gene encodes CDR1 SGHTA and CDR2 FQGNSA. The CDR3 loop spans 14 amino acids. The CDR3 loop reads CASSPRKSNYGYTF. CDR3 sequence (DNA): TGTGCCAGCAGCCCCCGGAAAAGTAACTATGGCTACACCTTC.

The genes are TRBV3-1 and TRBJ1-6, with TRBD1 matching 7 bases. The CDR3 is 16 amino acids. The germline gives CDR1 LGHDT, CDR2 YNNKEL (reference sequence). V lost 1 base to trimming and J lost 5 bases; unmatched junction nucleotides: 5. Here the CDR3 DNA reads TGTGCCAGCAGCCAAGTGGGACAGCCGAATAATTCACCCCTCCACTTT. This sequence encodes CASSQVGQPNNSPLHF.

Comment on this clonotype: Compared with germline, one end of the junction differs, possibly owing to a read error. The chain links TRBV6-1 to TRBJ2-1, with 14 bases matching TRBD2. The CDR3 totals 17 residues. Germline lookup yields CDR1 MNHNS and CDR2 SASEGT. CDR3 DNA: TGTACCAGCAGCCAACCCTGGACTAGCGGGGGGTACAATGAGCAGTTCTTC. Protein sequence: CTSSQPWTSGGYNEQFF.

Here the CDR3 reads CASSLSGSALSYEQYF. The CDR3 nucleotides are TGTGCCAGCAGCTTATCCGGGTCGGCTCTGTCCTACGAGCAGTACTTC. The J gene is TRBJ2-7, the V gene TRBV7-9; no clear D. The V and J ends lost 2 bases and 1 base respectively, with 15 bases between them. Germline V gives CDR1 SEHNR, CDR2 FQNEAQ (reference sequence). The CDR3 totals 16 residues.

This clonotype was observed a few times. This rearrangement joins TRBV19 to TRBJ1-5, with D tentatively TRBD1 (6 bases). The CDR3 is 15 amino acids. Trimming shortened V by 6 bases and J by 2 bases, and 14 bases separated the two germline ends. CDR1 and CDR2 (germline): LNHDA, SQIVND (reference sequence). The DNA of the CDR3 is TGTGCCAGTAGCCGATACAGGGTAGGCAATCAGCCCCAGCATTTT. It specifies CASSRYRVGNQPQHF.

The sample holds many counts of this clonotype. This sequence joins TRBV7-2 and TRBJ2-1; tentatively, D is TRBD1 or TRBD2 (6 bases each). Germline CDR1 and CDR2: SGHTA and FQGNSA. V was trimmed by 2 bases and J by 3 bases, leaving 14 bases between them. CDR3 length equals 16 residues. This chain's CDR3 is CASSLRGGSVYNEQFF. The CDR3 DNA follows: TGTGCCAGCAGCTTACGAGGGGGGTCGGTCTACAATGAGCAGTTCTTC.

This clonotype was detected many times. The chain couples TRBV28 to TRBJ2-7; 9 positions match TRBD1. Germline V gives CDR1 MDHEN, CDR2 SYDVKM. The length of the CDR3 is 16 residues. Trimming took 3 bases from V and 7 from J; bases not matched to a gene: 13. CDR3 protein: CASSFTRTGDLGEQYF. As DNA, the CDR3 is TGTGCCAGCAGTTTTACCCGGACAGGGGATTTGGGGGAGCAGTACTTC.

The gene calls are TRBV3-1 and TRBJ2-6; the D gene is possibly TRBD2 (6 bases). Germline V gene data show CDR1 as LGHDT and CDR2 as YNNKEL (reference sequence). The CDR3 length is 15 residues. The V gene lost 0 bases and the J gene lost 6 bases, with 9 bases spanning the gap. CDR3: CASSQEGTQANVLTF. The CDR3 region has the DNA TGTGCCAGCAGCCAAGAAGGGACTCAGGCCAACGTCCTGACTTTC.

As for this clonotype: A read error may explain this, as a much larger clone is one base away. J is TRBJ2-1 and V is TRBV3-1; 7 positions agree with TRBD2. J was trimmed by 4 bases and V by 2 bases; bases with no gene match: 5. Per the germline V gene, CDR1 is LGHDT and CDR2 is YNNKEL (reference sequence). The CDR3 runs 15 residues. CDR3 residues: CASSQWTRDYNEQFF. CDR3 DNA sequence: TGTGCCAGCAGCCAATGGACTAGGGATTACAATGAGCAGTTCTTC.

The V gene is TRBV7-2, the J gene TRBJ2-1, with a tentative D call TRBD2 (5 bases). The CDR3 runs to 16 residues. Trimming left V 5 bases short and J 0 bases short, with 14 bases between. Germline CDR1 reads SGHTA; CDR2 reads FQGNSA. CDR3 DNA: TGTGCCAGCAGCCCGGGGTCCCTCGGCTCCTACAATGAGCAGTTCTTC. Residues: CASSPGSLGSYNEQFF.

The chain has TRBV10-3 and TRBJ2-7; TRBD2 aligns across 8 bases. CDR3 length: 14 amino acids. V lost 6 bases to trimming and J lost 0 bases; unmatched junction nucleotides: 4. Germline loops: CDR1 ENHRY, CDR2 SYGVKD. CDR3 sequence (DNA): TGTGCCATCAGGCAGACTAGCGACTCCTACGAGCAGTACTTC. It translates to CAIRQTSDSYEQYF.

The CDR3: CASSPSPGGGDTEAFF. The CDR3 region has the DNA TGCGCCAGCAGTCCGTCACCAGGGGGTGGGGACACTGAAGCTTTCTTT. The genes are TRBV23-1 and TRBJ1-1, with 7 bases aligning to TRBD1. TRBV23-1 is an ORF, with its function uncertain. The CDR3 is made up of 16 amino acids. V was clipped by 4 bases and J by 3 bases; unmatched bases: 11.

This clonotype was seen at least ten times. The rearrangement uses TRBV4-2 and TRBJ2-2, with D possibly TRBD2 on 5 matching bases. Germline V CDR1 and CDR2: LGHNA, YNFKEQ. V was cut by 1 base and J by 2 bases, with 14 bases left in between. The CDR3 spans 17 residues. The CDR3 nucleotides are TGTGCCAGCAGCCAAGGGGTCCGAGCGGATAACACCGGGGAGCTGTTTTTT. This translates into CASSQGVRADNTGELFF.

This chain uses TRBV6-2 or TRBV6-3 with TRBJ2-5; D unclear. Germline-derived CDR1 and CDR2 are MNHEY and SVGEGT. Deletions cut 6 bases from V and 1 base from J, with 18 bases between. The CDR3 spans 16 residues. The CDR3 coding sequence is TGTGCCAGCAGCATCATCAGGACGTCCGGCCAAGAGACCCAGTACTTC. It is translated as CASSIIRTSGQETQYF.

This clonotype has only a few counts. V gene TRBV24-1 combines with J gene TRBJ2-3, with D perhaps being TRBD1 or TRBD2 (5 bases each). CDR1 KGHDR and CDR2 SFDVKD come from the germline V gene. V shed 10 bases and J shed 6 bases, with 19 bases lying between them. This CDR3 contains 14 residues. The CDR3 nucleotides are TGTGCCACGGGGGACCCGTACCTGGGGGATACGCAGTATTTT. Its protein is CATGDPYLGDTQYF.